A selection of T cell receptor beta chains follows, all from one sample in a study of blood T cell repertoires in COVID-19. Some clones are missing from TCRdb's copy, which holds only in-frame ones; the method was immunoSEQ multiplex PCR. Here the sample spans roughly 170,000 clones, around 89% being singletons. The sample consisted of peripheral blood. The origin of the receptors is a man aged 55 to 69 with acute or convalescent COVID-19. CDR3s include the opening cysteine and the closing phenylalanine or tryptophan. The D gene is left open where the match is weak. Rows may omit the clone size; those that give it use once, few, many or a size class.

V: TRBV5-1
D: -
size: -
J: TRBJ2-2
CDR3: CASSSYGGYTGELFF
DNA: TGCGCCAGCAGCTCATACGGGGGTTACACCGGGGAGCTGTTTTTT

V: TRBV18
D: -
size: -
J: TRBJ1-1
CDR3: CASSPPASLFTEAFF
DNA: TGTGCCAGCTCACCACCTGCCAGTCTGTTCACTGAAGCTTTCTTT

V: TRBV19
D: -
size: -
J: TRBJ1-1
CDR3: CASSIRDTEAFF
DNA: TGTGCCAGTAGTATCAGGGACACTGAAGCTTTCTTT

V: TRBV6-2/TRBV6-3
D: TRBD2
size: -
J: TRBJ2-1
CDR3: CASSYSDRTSGNEQFF
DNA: TGTGCCAGCAGTTACTCGGATCGGACTAGTGGCAATGAGCAGTTCTTC

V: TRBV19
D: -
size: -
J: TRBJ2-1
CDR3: CASSIRSTYNEQFF
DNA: TGTGCCAGTAGTATCAGATCCACGTACAATGAGCAGTTCTTC

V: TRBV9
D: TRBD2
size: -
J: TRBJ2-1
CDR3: CASSSRREGSYNEQFF
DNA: TGTGCCAGCAGCTCCCGGCGGGAGGGCTCCTACAATGAGCAGTTCTTC

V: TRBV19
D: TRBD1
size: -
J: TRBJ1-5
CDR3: CASSSGQGLNQPQHF
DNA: TGTGCCAGTAGTTCAGGACAGGGCCTTAATCAGCCCCAGCATTTT

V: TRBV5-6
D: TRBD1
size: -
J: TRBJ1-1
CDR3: CASSSRTGGTAFF
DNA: TGTGCCAGCAGCTCCCGGACAGGGGGCACAGCTTTCTTT

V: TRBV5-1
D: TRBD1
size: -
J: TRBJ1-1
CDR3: CASSLQRGQAVGAFF
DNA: TGCGCCAGCAGCTTACAACGGGGACAGGCGGTGGGAGCTTTCTTT

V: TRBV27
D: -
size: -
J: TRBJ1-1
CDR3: CASSYPLNTEAFF
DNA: TGTGCCAGCAGCTACCCCTTGAACACTGAAGCTTTCTTT

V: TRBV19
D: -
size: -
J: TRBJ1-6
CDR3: CASSMGRITQSPLHF
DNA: TGTGCCAGTAGTATGGGGAGGATTACGCAATCACCCCTCCACTTT

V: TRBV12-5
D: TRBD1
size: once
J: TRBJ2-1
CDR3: CASGTGTGVGNEQFF
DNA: TGTGCTAGTGGTACCGGGACAGGGGTCGGCAATGAGCAGTTCTTC

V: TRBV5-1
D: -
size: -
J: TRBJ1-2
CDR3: CASSLDRPQYGYTF
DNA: TGCGCCAGCAGCTTGGACAGGCCCCAATATGGCTACACCTTC

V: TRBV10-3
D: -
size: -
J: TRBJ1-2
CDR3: CAISEYRVPRHGYTF
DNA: TGTGCCATCAGTGAGTACAGGGTTCCCCGCCATGGCTACACCTTC

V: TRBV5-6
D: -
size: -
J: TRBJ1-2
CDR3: CASSLGSGSRYTF
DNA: TGTGCCAGCAGCTTGGGGTCAGGGTCAAGGTACACCTTC

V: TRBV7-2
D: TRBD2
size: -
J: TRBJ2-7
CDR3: CASSSGTSGRASYEQYF
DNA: TGTGCCAGCAGCTCAGGGACTAGCGGGAGGGCCTCCTACGAGCAGTACTTC